Presented here are 23 T cell receptor beta chains from one specimen sequenced in a study of blood T cells in healthy people across ages. Using a J-beta primer mix together with a sample-barcoded 5' primer, a second PCR was run for roughly 7 to 12 cycles. TCRdb used MiXCR to reprocess the 5' RACE reads, holding one entry per CDR3 protein. This sample yields about 1.8 million distinct CDR3 sequences, of which roughly 50% are seen a single time; roughly 2.1% belongs to the top ten. Material for sequencing was blood. These receptors originate from a woman between 40 and 55 years old in good health.

This rearrangement joins TRBV6-6 to TRBJ1-5, with D tentatively TRBD1 (6 bases). The V end lost 1 base, the J end lost 4 bases, and 8 bases lay between the germline ends. In germline, CDR1 is MNHNY, CDR2 SVGAGI (reference sequence). The length of the CDR3 is 14 residues. This chain's CDR3 is CASSYLQGNQPQHF. In nucleotides, the CDR3 is TGTGCCAGCAGTTACTTGCAGGGGAATCAGCCCCAGCATTTT.

The CDR3 here is CSVPGAGELFF. The CDR3 DNA reads TGCAGTGTCCCGGGAGCCGGGGAGCTGTTTTTT. This chain joins TRBV20-1 and TRBJ2-2; D is possibly TRBD2 (6 bases). CDR1 is DFQATT, CDR2 SNEGSKA, per germline (reference sequence). Deletions cut 7 bases from V and 6 bases from J, with 9 bases between. CDR3 length: 11 residues.

The V gene is TRBV20-1, the J gene TRBJ2-5; 9 bases are a match to TRBD1. CDR1 is DFQATT, CDR2 SNEGSKA, per germline (reference sequence). This CDR3 comprises 14 residues. Germline trimming cut 2 bases from V and 11 bases from J; bases unmatched to any gene: 12. The DNA for the CDR3 is TGCAGTGCTAGAACCACCGGGACAGGGTTGGAGCAGTACTTC. This codes for CSARTTGTGLEQYF.

The chain combines TRBV5-1 with TRBJ2-7, with a weak D call TRBD2 (6 bases). The V end was cut by 6 bases, the J end by 5 bases, with 15 bases between. The length of the CDR3 is 13 residues. Germline V CDR1 and CDR2: SGHRS, YFSETQ. The CDR3 region is CASTFTGVNEQYF. CDR3 sequence (DNA): TGCGCCAGCACCTTTACGGGAGTCAACGAGCAGTACTTC.

The chain links TRBV20-1 to TRBJ1-1, with D possibly TRBD1 on 5 matching bases. The CDR3 length is 13 residues. From germline, CDR1 is DFQATT and CDR2 SNEGSKA (reference sequence). Trimming pared 3 bases from V and 5 bases from J, leaving 13 bases between. CDR3 sequence (DNA): TGCAGTGCTAGGCGGCAGGGCCTTACTGAAGCTTTCTTT. Amino acid sequence: CSARRQGLTEAFF.

This clonotype was seen more than once but under ten times. This chain links TRBV18 with TRBJ1-5; 7 nucleotides align to TRBD1. CDR3 length equals 14 residues. Germline V lookup: CDR1 KGHSH, CDR2 LQKENI. V gave up 6 bases and J gave up 0 bases; unmatched junction bases: 2. CDR3 sequence (DNA): TGTGCCAGCTCCGGGACAGTTAGCAATCAGCCCCAGCATTTT. It translates to CASSGTVSNQPQHF. The full variable domain, with the rest looked up from reference TRBV18 and TRBJ1-5, is NAGVMQNPRHLVRRRGQEARLRCSPMKGHSHVYWYRQLPEEGLKFMVYLQKENIIDESGMPKERFSAEFPKEGPSILRIQQVVRGDSAAYFCASSGTVSNQPQHFGDGTRLSIL.

CDR3 in amino acids: CASSADRGRLGQPQHF. CDR3 bases: TGTGCCAGCAGCGCAGACAGGGGGCGCTTAGGTCAGCCCCAGCATTTT. The gene calls are TRBV7-2 and TRBJ1-5; 10 nucleotides agree with TRBD1. The CDR3 covers 16 residues. The J segment lost 6 bases and the V segment lost 5 bases, leaving 10 bases of the junction unmatched. CDR1 and CDR2 from the germline V gene are SGHTA and FQGNSA.

In this sample, this clonotype turned up a few times. The rearrangement uses TRBV6-6 and TRBJ2-6; 7 nucleotides agree with TRBD1. With 0 bases clipped from V and 4 bases from J, the junction kept 3 bases outside the gene matches. This CDR3 contains 16 residues. Germline V gene data show CDR1 as MNHNY and CDR2 as SVGAGI (reference sequence). The CDR3 DNA is TGTGCCAGCAGTTACTCGACAGGGAACGGGGCCAACGTCCTGACTTTC. Its translation: CASSYSTGNGANVLTF.

The chain employs TRBV18 and TRBJ2-1; 8 nucleotides agree with TRBD2. Germline CDR1 KGHSH, CDR2 LQKENI. V trimming: 2 bases; J trimming: 8 bases; junction bases outside the gene matches: 5. The CDR3 contains 14 residues. CDR3 bases: TGTGCCAGCTCACCATCGGGGGGGCCCTATGAGCAGTTCTTC. Residues: CASSPSGGPYEQFF.

This chain joins TRBV11-2 and TRBJ2-3; perhaps TRBD2 as D (5 bases). V was cut by 0 bases and J by 6 bases, with 10 bases left in between. This CDR3 is 14 amino acids long. CDR1 SGHAT and CDR2 FQNNGV come from the germline V gene. The CDR3 DNA reads as TGTGCCAGCAGCTTAGAACTAGTGAGGGATACGCAGTATTTT. It encodes CASSLELVRDTQYF.

The rearrangement joins TRBV6-1 to TRBJ2-5; 7 bases match TRBD1. The CDR3 consists of 16 residues. Germline V gene sequence: CDR1 MNHNS, CDR2 SASEGT. The V gene end was trimmed by 3 bases and the J gene end by 6 bases; junction bases not matched to a gene: 13. As DNA, the CDR3 is TGTGCCAGCAGTGAGCTTCTGGGACAGTTAAAGAAGACCCAGTACTTC. Translating gives CASSELLGQLKKTQYF.

This chain connects TRBV3-1 to TRBJ1-2; D unresolved. Deletions cut 5 bases from V and 5 bases from J, with 15 bases between. The CDR3 has 14 residues. The germline V gene has CDR1 LGHDT and CDR2 YNNKEL (reference sequence). The CDR3 DNA reads TGTGCCAGCAGCGAAGCGGCCGGAGCTTATGGCTACACCTTC. It is translated as CASSEAAGAYGYTF.

The V call is TRBV5-1, the J call TRBJ1-1; 7 bases are a match to TRBD1. From germline, CDR1 is SGHRS and CDR2 YFSETQ. With V trimmed by 0 bases and J by 5 bases, 4 bases remained unmatched. The CDR3 runs 14 residues. The CDR3 DNA is TGCGCCAGCAGCTTGGCACAGGGGAAGACTGAAGCTTTCTTT. Its protein is CASSLAQGKTEAFF.

This rearrangement joins TRBV4-3 to TRBJ1-2; D might be TRBD1 (5 bases). This CDR3 region has 14 residues. Germline CDR1 LGHNA, CDR2 YSLEER. Trimming cost V 5 bases and J 5 bases, with 15 bases left between them. Here the CDR3 reads CASSSRDLEYGYTF. In nucleotides, the CDR3 is TGCGCCAGCAGCTCCAGGGATCTTGAATATGGCTACACCTTC.

The J gene is TRBJ2-1, the V gene TRBV7-2, with 7 bases identical to TRBD2. Germline V gene lookup returns CDR1 SGHTA and CDR2 FQGNSA. Trimming at V came to 1 base and at J to 2 bases, leaving 11 bases not matched to a gene. The CDR3 runs 18 residues. The CDR3 sequence is CASSLGRSGAMPYNEQFF. CDR3 DNA: TGTGCCAGCAGCTTAGGTAGGAGCGGGGCGATGCCCTACAATGAGCAGTTCTTC.

Note on this clonotype: Possible read error: a much larger clone is one base away. The chain is built from TRBV4-3 and TRBJ2-5; D call uncertain. Germline V gives CDR1 LGHNA, CDR2 YSLEER. CDR3 length equals 15 residues. V was clipped by 0 bases and J by 11 bases, with 19 bases between them. In DNA, the CDR3 is TGCGCCAGCAGCCAAGATACGGCCATCCCCCATGAGCAGTACTTC. Protein sequence: CASSQDTAIPHEQYF.

This clonotype has more than one count but fewer than ten. V is TRBV5-1 and J is TRBJ2-7, with D perhaps matching TRBD1 or TRBD2 (5 bases each). The CDR3 is 16 amino acids. V lost 7 bases and J lost 0, with 20 bases in between. CDR1 and CDR2 from the germline V gene are SGHRS and YFSETQ. The CDR3 coding sequence is TGCGCCAGCGGACAAGGTGGGACCCACCGCTCCTACGAGCAGTACTTC. It yields the protein CASGQGGTHRSYEQYF.

J is TRBJ2-5 and V is TRBV2; 10 positions match TRBD2. CDR1 is SNHLY and CDR2 is FYNNEI in the germline V gene. V trimming: 7 bases; J trimming: 1 base; junction bases outside the gene matches: 9. CDR3 length equals 16 residues. CDR3 in DNA: TGTGCCAGCACCGGAACTAGCGGGGTCCTCCAAGAGACCCAGTACTTC. Residues: CASTGTSGVLQETQYF.

In its sample, this clonotype was seen a few times. V gene TRBV9 combines with J gene TRBJ2-1; TRBD2 matches 13 bases. The CDR3 is made up of 17 amino acids. Germline CDR1 is SGDLS and CDR2 is YYNGEE. The junction had 6 bases not matched to a gene; V was cut back by 3 bases and J by 3 bases. DNA of the CDR3: TGTGCCAGCAGCGGAACCGGGACTAGCGGGATCTACAATGAGCAGTTCTTC. Translation gives CASSGTGTSGIYNEQFF.

This clonotype was observed a few times. The chain's CDR3 is CASSYAGGYTF. The CDR3 bases are TGTGCCAGCAGTTACGCCGGAGGCTACACCTTC. V usage is TRBV6-5 and J usage is TRBJ1-2; D uncertain. Germline CDR1 reads MNHEY; CDR2 reads SVGAGI. V was clipped by 2 bases and J by 8 bases, with 6 bases between them. The CDR3 contains 11 residues.

The chain couples TRBV2 to TRBJ2-3, with a tentative D call TRBD1 (6 bases). This CDR3 region has 15 residues. Germline CDR1 is SNHLY and CDR2 is FYNNEI. V lost 4 bases, J lost 3 bases, and 14 bases lay in between. The CDR3 loop reads CASSGQGIITDTQYF. The DNA of the CDR3 is TGTGCCAGCAGTGGGCAGGGGATTATAACAGATACGCAGTATTTT.

This clonotype turned up a few times. The J gene is TRBJ2-1, the V gene TRBV4-1; D is perhaps TRBD2 (6 bases). Germline CDR1 is MGHRA and CDR2 is YSYEKL. CDR3 length: 17 residues. With 5 bases removed from V and 0 bases from J, the gap between germline ends came to 17 bases. CDR3: CASSYSWDSYSYNEQFF. The CDR3 DNA follows: TGCGCCAGCAGCTATTCCTGGGACTCCTACTCCTACAATGAGCAGTTCTTC.

The rearrangement links TRBV4-1 to TRBJ2-1; D is possibly TRBD2 (5 bases). Trimming stripped 6 bases from V and 4 bases from J, with 16 bases between. This CDR3 comprises 15 residues. Looked up from germline, CDR1 is MGHRA and CDR2 is YSYEKL. The CDR3 DNA is TGCGCCAGCAGGGGAGACGGAGGTTCGTACAATGAGCAGTTCTTC. Its translation: CASRGDGGSYNEQFF.